The clone carrying this T cell receptor beta chain was recorded once. The sample is drawn from a study of blood T cell repertoires in COVID-19. The protocol was immunoSEQ multiplex PCR, while the TCRdb copy is restricted to in-frame clones and leaves out a portion. The repertoire includes roughly 430,000 clones, about 88% of them detected once, and about 1.4% sits in the top ten. During the 2 weeks before they entered the study, exposed participants had met someone with a PCR-confirmed or clinician-diagnosed COVID-19 case. CDR1 and CDR2 from the germline V gene are MNHEY and SVGAGI. The V and J ends lost 5 bases and 10 bases respectively, with 23 bases between them. This CDR3 has 15 amino acids.

The chain recombines TRBV6-5 with TRBJ2-5; D might be TRBD1 (5 bases). Material: PBMCs or T cells enriched from blood (not recorded which). This clonotype was sampled from a woman aged 18-35 years who had been exposed to COVID-19. As DNA, the CDR3 is TGTGCCAGCAGTCAAACAAGCCACCCCCAAGGGGACCAGTACTTC. Encoded protein: CASSQTSHPQGDQYF.